This T cell receptor (beta chain) comes out of a study of blood T cell repertoires in COVID-19. This CDR3 has 12 amino acids. V lost 3 bases and J lost 6, with 10 bases in between. CDR1 is SGHKS and CDR2 is YYEKEE in the germline V gene (reference sequence). Recovered Cohort 3 donors showed two negative PCRs, clearance, or symptom resolution. Clones were sequenced by immunoSEQ multiplex PCR, and TCRdb holds only the in-frame ones, with some missing. The sample records about 46,000 clones, approximately 90% being singletons. This TCR was recovered from a woman aged 50 to 65 who had recovered from COVID-19. This chain links TRBV5-5 with TRBJ2-7, with a weak D call TRBD1 (5 bases). Sample: PBMCs or T cells enriched from blood (not recorded which). Written as DNA, the CDR3 is TGTGCCAGCAGCTATCAGGGTTCCGAGCAGTACTTC. As protein: CASSYQGSEQYF.